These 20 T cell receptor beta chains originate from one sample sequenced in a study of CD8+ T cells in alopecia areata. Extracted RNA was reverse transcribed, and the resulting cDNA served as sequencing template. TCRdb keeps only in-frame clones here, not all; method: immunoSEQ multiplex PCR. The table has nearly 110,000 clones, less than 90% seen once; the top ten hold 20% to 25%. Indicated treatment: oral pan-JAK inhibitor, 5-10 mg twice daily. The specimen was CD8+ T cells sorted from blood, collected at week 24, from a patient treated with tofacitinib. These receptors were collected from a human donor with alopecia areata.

The CDR3 DNA sequence: TGTGCCAGCCTACAGGCAAACTCCTACGAGCAGTACTTC. It specifies CASLQANSYEQYF. V gene TRBV6-5 combines with J gene TRBJ2-7; TRBD1 might be the D (5 bases). Germline CDR1 MNHEY, CDR2 SVGAGI. The ends were cut back, 8 bases at V and 0 bases at J, with 11 bases in the middle. This CDR3 has 13 amino acids.

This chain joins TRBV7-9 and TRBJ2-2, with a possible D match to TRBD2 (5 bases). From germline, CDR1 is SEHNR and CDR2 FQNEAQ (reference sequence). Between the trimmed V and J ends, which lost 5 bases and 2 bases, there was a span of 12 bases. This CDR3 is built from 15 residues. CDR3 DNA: TGTGCCAGCAGCGGGTCCGGGATAAACACCGGGGAGCTGTTTTTT. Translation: CASSGSGINTGELFF.

CDR3 residues: CASSLLGQGATSGANVLTF. DNA of the CDR3: TGTGCCAGCAGCTTACTCGGGCAGGGGGCCACCTCTGGGGCCAACGTCCTGACTTTC. The V gene is TRBV7-8, the J gene TRBJ2-6, with 8 bases that match TRBD1. The CDR3 consists of 19 residues. Germline CDR1 SGHVS, CDR2 FQNEAQ. V dropped 2 bases and J dropped 0; count of bases not matched to a gene: 9.

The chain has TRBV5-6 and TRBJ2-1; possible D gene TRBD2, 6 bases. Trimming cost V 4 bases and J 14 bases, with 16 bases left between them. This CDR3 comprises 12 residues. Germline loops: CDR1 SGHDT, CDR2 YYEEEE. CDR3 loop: CASSLGRGMEFF. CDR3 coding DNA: TGTGCCAGCAGCCTTGGACGGGGGATGGAGTTCTTC.

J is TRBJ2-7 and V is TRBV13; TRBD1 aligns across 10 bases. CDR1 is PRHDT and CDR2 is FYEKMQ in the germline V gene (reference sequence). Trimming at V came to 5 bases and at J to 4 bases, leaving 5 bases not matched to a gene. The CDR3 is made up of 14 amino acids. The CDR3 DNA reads TGTGCCAGCAGCCCGGGACAGGGGATATACGAGCAGTACTTC. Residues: CASSPGQGIYEQYF. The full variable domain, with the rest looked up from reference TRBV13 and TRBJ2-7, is AAGVIQSPRHLIKEKRETATLKCYPIPRHDTVYWYQQGPGQDPQFLISFYEKMQSDKGSIPDRFSAQQFSDYHSELNMSSLELGDSALYFCASSPGQGIYEQYFGPGTRLTVT.

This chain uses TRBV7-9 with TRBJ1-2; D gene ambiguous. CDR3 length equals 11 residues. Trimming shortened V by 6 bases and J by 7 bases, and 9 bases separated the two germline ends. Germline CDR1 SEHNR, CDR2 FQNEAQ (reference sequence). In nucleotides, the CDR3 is TGTGCCAGCAGTTCCACCCCTGGCTACACCTTC. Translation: CASSSTPGYTF.

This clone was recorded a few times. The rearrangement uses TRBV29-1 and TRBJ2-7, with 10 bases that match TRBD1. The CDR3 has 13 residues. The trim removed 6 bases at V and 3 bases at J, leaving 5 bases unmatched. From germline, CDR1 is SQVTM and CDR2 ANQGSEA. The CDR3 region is CSVARDRGYEQYF. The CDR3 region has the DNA TGCAGCGTGGCGCGGGACAGGGGCTACGAGCAGTACTTC.

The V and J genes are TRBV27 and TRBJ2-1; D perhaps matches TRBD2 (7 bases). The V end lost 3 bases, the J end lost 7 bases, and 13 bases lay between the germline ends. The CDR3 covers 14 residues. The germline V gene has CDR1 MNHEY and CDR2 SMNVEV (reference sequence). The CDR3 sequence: CASSFQGGANEQFF. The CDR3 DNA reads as TGTGCCAGCAGTTTCCAAGGGGGGGCGAATGAGCAGTTCTTC.

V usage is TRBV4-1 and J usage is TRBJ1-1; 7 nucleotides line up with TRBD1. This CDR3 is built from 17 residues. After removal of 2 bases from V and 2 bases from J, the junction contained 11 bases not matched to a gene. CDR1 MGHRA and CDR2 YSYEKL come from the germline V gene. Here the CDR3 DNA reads TGCGCCAGCAGCCAACCCTTTATCGGGACAGAAAACACTGAAGCTTTCTTT. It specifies CASSQPFIGTENTEAFF.

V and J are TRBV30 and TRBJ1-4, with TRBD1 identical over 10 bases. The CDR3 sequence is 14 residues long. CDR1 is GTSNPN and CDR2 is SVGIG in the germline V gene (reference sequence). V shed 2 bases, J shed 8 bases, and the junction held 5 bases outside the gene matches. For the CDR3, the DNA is TGTGCCTGGAGTTGGACAGGGGGAGGGGAAAAACTGTTTTTT. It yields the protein CAWSWTGGGEKLFF.

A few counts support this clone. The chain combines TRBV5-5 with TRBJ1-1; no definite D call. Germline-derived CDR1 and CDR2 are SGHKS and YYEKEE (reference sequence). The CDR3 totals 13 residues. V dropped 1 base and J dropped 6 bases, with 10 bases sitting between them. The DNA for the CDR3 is TGTGCCAGCAGCTTGTCCGGGAGCCCTGAAGCTTTCTTT. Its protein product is CASSLSGSPEAFF. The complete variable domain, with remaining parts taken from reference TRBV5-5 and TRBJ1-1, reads DAGVTQSPTHLIKTRGQQVTLRCSPISGHKSVSWYQQVLGQGPQFIFQYYEKEERGRGNFPDRFSARQFPNYSSELNVNALLLGDSALYLCASSLSGSPEAFFGQGTRLTVV.

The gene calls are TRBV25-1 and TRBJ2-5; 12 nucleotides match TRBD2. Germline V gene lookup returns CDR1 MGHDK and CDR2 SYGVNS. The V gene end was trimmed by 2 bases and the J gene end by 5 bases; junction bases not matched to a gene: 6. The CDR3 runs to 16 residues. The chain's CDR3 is CASSEAGLAGTETQYF. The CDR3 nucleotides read TGTGCCAGCAGTGAAGCCGGACTAGCGGGGACGGAGACCCAGTACTTC.

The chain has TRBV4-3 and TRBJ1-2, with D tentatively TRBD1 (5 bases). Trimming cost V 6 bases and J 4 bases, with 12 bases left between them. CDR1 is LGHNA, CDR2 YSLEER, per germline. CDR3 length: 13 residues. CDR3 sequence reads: CASSPDRSYGYTF. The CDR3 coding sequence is TGCGCCAGCAGTCCCGACAGATCCTATGGCTACACCTTC.

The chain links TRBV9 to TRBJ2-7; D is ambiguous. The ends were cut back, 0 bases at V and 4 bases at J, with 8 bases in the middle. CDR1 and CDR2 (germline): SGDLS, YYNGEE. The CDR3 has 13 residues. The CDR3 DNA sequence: TGTGCCAGCAGCGTAGAGTCATCTTACGAGCAGTACTTC. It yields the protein CASSVESSYEQYF.

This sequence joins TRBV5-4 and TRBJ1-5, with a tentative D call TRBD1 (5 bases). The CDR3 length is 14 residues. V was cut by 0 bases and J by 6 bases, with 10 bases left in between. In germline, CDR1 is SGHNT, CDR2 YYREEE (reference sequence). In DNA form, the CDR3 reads TGTGCCAGCAGCTTGGCGGGGACGGGTCAGCCCCAGCATTTT. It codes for CASSLAGTGQPQHF.

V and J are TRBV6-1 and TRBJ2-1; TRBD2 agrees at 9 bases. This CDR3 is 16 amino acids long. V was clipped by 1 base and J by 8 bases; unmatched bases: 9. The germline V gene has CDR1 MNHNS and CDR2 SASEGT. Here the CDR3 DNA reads TGTGCCAGCAGTGAAGATAGCGGGGGCGGGGGCGATGAGCAGTTCTTC. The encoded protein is CASSEDSGGGGDEQFF.

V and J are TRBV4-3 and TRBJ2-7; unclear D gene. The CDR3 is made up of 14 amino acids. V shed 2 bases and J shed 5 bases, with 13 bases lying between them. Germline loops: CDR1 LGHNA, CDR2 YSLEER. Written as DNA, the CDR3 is TGCGCCAGCAGCCAAATAGACCGGTCGCACGAGCAGTACTTC. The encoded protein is CASSQIDRSHEQYF.

The CDR3: CASSEQGNFADTQYF. For the CDR3, the DNA is TGTGCCAGCAGTGAACAGGGGAATTTTGCAGATACGCAGTATTTT. V usage is TRBV5-6 and J usage is TRBJ2-3; 7 nucleotides agree with TRBD1. The trim removed 5 bases at V and 4 bases at J, leaving 10 bases unmatched. The CDR3 is made up of 15 amino acids. In germline, CDR1 is SGHDT, CDR2 YYEEEE.

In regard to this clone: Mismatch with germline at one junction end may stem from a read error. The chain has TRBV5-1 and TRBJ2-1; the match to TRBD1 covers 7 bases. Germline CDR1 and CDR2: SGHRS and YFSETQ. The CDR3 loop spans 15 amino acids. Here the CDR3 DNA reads TGCGCCAGCAGCCCCGGGACAGCCCCGATTAATGGGCAGTTCTTC. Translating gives CASSPGTAPINGQFF.

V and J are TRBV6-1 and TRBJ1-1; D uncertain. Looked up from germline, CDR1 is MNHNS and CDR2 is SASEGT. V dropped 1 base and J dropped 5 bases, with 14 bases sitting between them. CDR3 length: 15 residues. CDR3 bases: TGTGCCAGCAGTGAAGGGGTCAGTAGGTTGACTGAAGCTTTCTTT. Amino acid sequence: CASSEGVSRLTEAFF.